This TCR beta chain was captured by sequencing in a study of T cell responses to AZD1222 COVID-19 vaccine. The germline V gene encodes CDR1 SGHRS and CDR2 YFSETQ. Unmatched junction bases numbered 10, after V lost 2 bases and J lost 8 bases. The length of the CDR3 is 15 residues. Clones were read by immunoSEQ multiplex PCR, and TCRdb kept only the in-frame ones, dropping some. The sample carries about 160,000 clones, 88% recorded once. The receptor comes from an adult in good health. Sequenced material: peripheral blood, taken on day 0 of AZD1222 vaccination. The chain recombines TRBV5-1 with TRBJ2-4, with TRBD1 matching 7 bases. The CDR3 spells CASSLRGQAEDIQYF. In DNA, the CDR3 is TGCGCCAGCAGCTTAAGAGGACAGGCCGAGGACATTCAGTACTTC.